This TCR beta chain is drawn from a study of blood T cell repertoires in COVID-19. Original processing methods: Estimation of nucleated cell counts relied on the amplification of reference gene primers. TCRdb's copy holds only in-frame clones and misses some; the assay was immunoSEQ multiplex PCR. V and J calls and clone size are copied from that table; D and trimming were computed from the DNA. The profile covers a few hundred thousand clones, with approximately 90% appearing a single time and 3.5% to 5% taken by the ten largest. This study enrolled people aged about 18 to 100 from about 26 US geographic areas. Clinical histories supplied by participants themselves formed the basis of cohort assignment. Symptom resolution, clearance, or two negative PCRs marked the recovered donors of Cohort 3. The V end lost 5 bases, the J end lost 8 bases, and 12 bases lay between the germline ends. The CDR3 runs 11 residues. The germline gives CDR1 DFQATT, CDR2 SNEGSKA (reference sequence).

This rearrangement joins TRBV20-1 to TRBJ1-2, with D hard to call. Sequenced sample: PBMCs or T cells enriched from blood (not recorded which). The clonotype comes from a woman aged 30 to 39 who had recovered from COVID-19. The CDR3 sequence is CSAFALGGYTF. Here the CDR3 DNA reads TGCAGTGCTTTCGCCTTGGGCGGCTACACCTTC.